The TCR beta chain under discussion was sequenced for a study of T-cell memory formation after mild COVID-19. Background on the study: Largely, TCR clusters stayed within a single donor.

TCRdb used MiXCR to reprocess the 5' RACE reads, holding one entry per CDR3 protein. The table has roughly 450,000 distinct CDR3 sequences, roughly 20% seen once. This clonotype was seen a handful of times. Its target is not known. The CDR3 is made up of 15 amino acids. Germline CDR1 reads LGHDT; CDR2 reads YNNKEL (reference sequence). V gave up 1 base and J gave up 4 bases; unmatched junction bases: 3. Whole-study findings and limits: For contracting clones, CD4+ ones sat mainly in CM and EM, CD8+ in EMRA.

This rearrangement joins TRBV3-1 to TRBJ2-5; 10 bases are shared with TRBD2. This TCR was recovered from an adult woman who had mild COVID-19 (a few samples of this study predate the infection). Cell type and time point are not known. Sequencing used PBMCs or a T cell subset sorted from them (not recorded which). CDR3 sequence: CASSQGTSGIETQYF. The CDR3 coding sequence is TGTGCCAGCAGCCAAGGGACTAGCGGCATAGAGACCCAGTACTTC.